The 6 T cell receptor beta chains reported below all come from one sample, sequenced in a study of T cells in Graves' hyperthyroidism and ophthalmopathy. Amplified TCR beta CDR3 regions derived from RNA transcripts. Using the HTBI primer set, a first-round RT-PCR was run on the TCR CDR3. TCRdb reprocessed the multiplex PCR reads with MiXCR, giving one entry per CDR3 protein. The sample contains more than 500,000 distinct CDR3 sequences, 15% to 20% of which appear only once. The source material was blood. The receptors come from a woman younger than 45 with Graves' ophthalmopathy.

V and J are TRBV7-3 and TRBJ1-6; no clear D gene. V was trimmed by 3 bases and J by 7 bases, leaving 7 bases between them. This CDR3 has 13 amino acids. The germline gives CDR1 SGHTA, CDR2 FQGTGA. The CDR3 is CASSFDWNSPLHF. The CDR3 DNA follows: TGTGCCAGCAGCTTCGACTGGAATTCACCCCTCCACTTT.

This clonotype occurred a few times. The chain couples TRBV2 to TRBJ1-5, with unresolved D. The CDR3 spans 13 residues. Germline V gene data show CDR1 as SNHLY and CDR2 as FYNNEI. V was cut by 6 bases and J by 4 bases, with 10 bases left in between. The CDR3 region has the DNA TGTGCCAGCAGAGATCAAGAAAATCAGCCCCAGCATTTT. It translates to CASRDQENQPQHF.

The chain joins TRBV7-6 to TRBJ2-3; D is perhaps TRBD2 (5 bases). The V gene's germline CDR1 is SGHVS and CDR2 FNYEAQ. The CDR3 is 16 residues long. V lost 5 bases and J 2 bases, leaving 17 bases between the germline ends. The CDR3 loop is CASSPSKAVPTDTQYF. As DNA, the CDR3 is TGTGCCAGCAGCCCCTCCAAAGCGGTCCCCACAGATACGCAGTATTTT.

This clonotype occurred a few times. A much bigger clone sits one base away, suggesting this may be a read error. CDR3 region: CASRKAGVETQCF. For the CDR3, the DNA is TGTGCCAGCAGGAAAGCGGGTGTCGAGACCCAGTGCTTC. The gene calls are TRBV12-3 or TRBV12-4 and TRBJ2-5; the D gene is possibly TRBD2 (6 bases). The CDR3 runs to 13 residues.

The rearrangement uses TRBV27 and TRBJ1-3, with no clear D. CDR1 is MNHEY, CDR2 SMNVEV, per germline (reference sequence). This CDR3 has 13 residues. Trimming pared 7 bases from V and 0 bases from J, leaving 7 bases between. The CDR3 loop reads CASMPSSGNTIYF. The CDR3 nucleotides read TGTGCCAGCATGCCCAGCTCTGGAAACACCATATATTTT.

This clonotype was seen at least ten times. The gene calls are TRBV11-2 and TRBJ2-5, with D hard to call. There are 14 residues in the CDR3. In germline, CDR1 is SGHAT, CDR2 FQNNGV. V was pared by 0 bases and J by 5 bases, with 10 bases between. The CDR3 DNA is TGTGCCAGCAGCTTAGAGCTCACATTGGAGACCCAGTACTTC. Encoded protein: CASSLELTLETQYF.